The T cell receptor beta chain described here comes from a study of shared clonotypes between healthy human individuals. Study background: The composition of the donors was a couple of women and a few men aged 18 to 49. Overall study findings and caveats: For naive CD4 cells, 4% to 5% of clonotypes were shared across a handful of donors. Among donors, sharing of clonotypes was expected to be affected by sequencing depth.

Deletions cut 1 base from V and 6 bases from J, with 13 bases between. The length of the CDR3 is 14 residues. The germline V gene has CDR1 SGHNT and CDR2 YYREEE (reference sequence). Libraries were prepared by immunoSEQ multiplex PCR; TCRdb keeps only in-frame clonotypes and omits some of them. Among 2.5 million or so clones, more than 90% were seen once, and the ten largest hold roughly 0.14%. On this clone itself: Antigen specificity is unknown.

This clonotype was sampled from a man aged 18-30 years in good health. This chain uses TRBV5-4 with TRBJ1-1; D perhaps matches TRBD1 (6 bases). The source material was naive CD4+ T cells sorted from blood. Subset reported: CD45RA+ positively selected. The CDR3 sequence is CASSLLFTGSEAFF. The CDR3 DNA reads TGTGCCAGCAGCTTGTTGTTTACAGGGTCTGAAGCTTTCTTT. The full variable domain, completed using reference TRBV5-4 and TRBJ1-1, is ETGVTQSPTHLIKTRGQQVTLRCSSQSGHNTVSWYQQALGQGPQFIFQYYREEENGRGNFPPRFSGLQFPNYSSELNVNALELDDSALYLCASSLLFTGSEAFFGQGTRLTVV.